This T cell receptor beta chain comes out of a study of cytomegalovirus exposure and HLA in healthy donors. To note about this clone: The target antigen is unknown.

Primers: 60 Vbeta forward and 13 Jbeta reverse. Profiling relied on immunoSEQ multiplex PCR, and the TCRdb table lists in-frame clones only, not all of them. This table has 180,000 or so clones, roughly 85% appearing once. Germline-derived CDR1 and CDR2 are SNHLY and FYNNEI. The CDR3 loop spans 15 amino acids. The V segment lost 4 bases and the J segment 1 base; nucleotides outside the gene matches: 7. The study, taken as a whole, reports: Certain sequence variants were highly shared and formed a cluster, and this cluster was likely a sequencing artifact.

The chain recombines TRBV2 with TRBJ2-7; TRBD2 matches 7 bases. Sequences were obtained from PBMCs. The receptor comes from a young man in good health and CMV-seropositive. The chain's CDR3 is CASSGTASGSYEQYF. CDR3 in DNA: TGTGCCAGCAGTGGAACAGCTAGCGGTTCCTACGAGCAGTACTTC.